The 8 T cell receptor beta chains presented below share a single source sample, sequenced in a study of radiotherapy plus CTLA-4 blockade in lung cancer. Produced via immunoSEQ multiplex PCR; TCRdb's table is partial and in-frame only. The data contain 39,000 or so clones, about 70% of them seen just once; the ten biggest clones take up approximately 9%. The specimen was peripheral blood, collected from a patient treated with radiotherapy plus ipilimumab. The receptors originated from a human donor with non-small cell lung cancer who had stable disease on radiotherapy plus ipilimumab.

This chain links TRBV7-9 with TRBJ1-2, with 11 positions matching TRBD1. The CDR3 covers 17 residues. With V trimmed by 5 bases and J by 8 bases, 16 bases remained unmatched. Germline V gene sequence: CDR1 SEHNR, CDR2 FQNEAQ (reference sequence). The CDR3 reads CASSRLRRGQGDRGYTF. The DNA of the CDR3 is TGTGCCAGCAGCCGACTGAGGAGGGGACAGGGGGATAGAGGCTACACCTTC.

The V gene is TRBV6-5, the J gene TRBJ2-6; a weak D match, TRBD1 (5 bases). The germline gives CDR1 MNHEY, CDR2 SVGAGI. The CDR3 has 15 residues. Trimming shortened V by 8 bases and J by 2 bases, and 13 bases separated the two germline ends. CDR3 nucleotides: TGTGCCAGCCGGAAAGGGGCCACTGGGGCCAACGTCCTGACTTTC. Its protein is CASRKGATGANVLTF.

This clone has a single count. The chain links TRBV2 to TRBJ2-2; 7 bases are a match to TRBD1. From germline, CDR1 is SNHLY and CDR2 FYNNEI. The CDR3 is 18 amino acids. Trimming removed 6 bases from V and 0 bases from J; junction bases left unmatched: 13. The chain's CDR3 is CASSRTGPGVANTGELFF. CDR3 DNA: TGTGCCAGCAGCCGGACAGGTCCCGGTGTGGCGAACACCGGGGAGCTGTTTTTT.

The chain recombines TRBV4-2 with TRBJ1-6, with 8 bases lining up with TRBD1. This CDR3 is built from 14 residues. Germline values: CDR1 LGHNA, CDR2 YNFKEQ. After removal of 3 bases from V and 7 bases from J, the junction contained 2 bases not matched to a gene. CDR3: CASSQDRENSPLHF. For the CDR3, the DNA is TGTGCCAGCAGCCAGGACAGGGAGAATTCACCCCTCCACTTT.

J is TRBJ2-7 and V is TRBV3-1 (or the pseudogene TRBV3-2), with no clear D. CDR3 length: 9 amino acids. The V end was cut by 1 base, the J end by 9 bases, with 1 base between. CDR1 LGHDT and CDR2 YNNKEL come from the germline V gene (reference sequence). CDR3 sequence reads: CASSQGQYV. The CDR3 DNA follows: TGTGCCAGCAGCCAAGGGCAGTACGTC.

V gene TRBV9 combines with J gene TRBJ2-1, with D possibly being TRBD2 (6 bases). CDR1 and CDR2 from the germline V gene are SGDLS and YYNGEE. The V and J ends lost 0 bases and 7 bases respectively, with 17 bases between them. This CDR3 is built from 16 residues. CDR3 in amino acids: CASSVGGTRTGNEQFF. CDR3 sequence (DNA): TGTGCCAGCAGCGTAGGGGGGACTCGCACTGGGAATGAGCAGTTCTTC. Based on the CDR3 plus reference TRBV9 and TRBJ2-1, the full variable domain is DSGVTQTPKHLITATGQRVTLRCSPRSGDLSVYWYQQSLDQGLQFLIQYYNGEERAKGNILERFSAQQFPDLHSELNLSSLELGDSALYFCASSVGGTRTGNEQFFGPGTRLTVL.

The V and J genes are TRBV6-4 and TRBJ1-2; TRBD1 agrees at 10 bases. V lost 6 bases to trimming and J lost 7 bases; unmatched junction nucleotides: 8. Germline CDR1 and CDR2: MRHNA and SNTAGT. The CDR3 consists of 14 residues. The CDR3 is CASSAGTGDRGYTF. As DNA, the CDR3 is TGTGCCAGCAGCGCCGGGACAGGGGATCGTGGCTACACCTTC.

This chain joins TRBV28 and TRBJ1-2, with D possibly TRBD1 on 5 matching bases. The germline V gene has CDR1 MDHEN and CDR2 SYDVKM. CDR3 size: 15 residues. Trimming removed 2 bases from V and 5 bases from J, with 15 bases in between. As DNA, the CDR3 is TGTGCCAGCAGTTTAGGATCAGGGTCTCAGTATGGCTACACCTTC. Translating gives CASSLGSGSQYGYTF.